A selection of T cell receptor beta chains follows, all from one sample in a study of blood T cell repertoires in COVID-19. TCRdb's table, derived via immunoSEQ multiplex PCR, lists solely in-frame clones and lacks some. The table has fewer than 350,000 clones, about 86% seen once. Sequencing input: peripheral blood. These TCRs come from a woman between 65 and 79 years old with COVID-19, enrolled during active disease. The CDR3 runs from the conserved cysteine through the conserved F or W. D genes are given only for firm matches. Clone size, where shown, is once, few, many, or a class for clones that have expanded.

CDR3 protein: CASSRGGAAAYEQYF
CDR3 DNA: TGTGCCAGCAGTCGTGGGGGGGCAGCAGCCTACGAGCAGTACTTC
V gene: TRBV6-5
J gene: TRBJ2-7
clone size: -
D gene: -

CDR3 protein: CASSIGQGNYGYTF
CDR3 DNA: TGTGCCAGCAGTATCGGACAGGGCAACTATGGCTACACCTTC
V gene: TRBV6-5
J gene: TRBJ1-2
clone size: -
D gene: TRBD1

CDR3 protein: CATSFAGGITDTQYF
CDR3 DNA: TGTGCCACCTCCTTTGCCGGGGGGATCACAGATACGCAGTATTTT
V gene: TRBV24-1
J gene: TRBJ2-3
clone size: -
D gene: TRBD2

CDR3 protein: CASSKLGAEETQYF
CDR3 DNA: TGTGCCAGTAGTAAGTTGGGGGCGGAAGAGACCCAGTACTTC
V gene: TRBV19
J gene: TRBJ2-5
clone size: -
D gene: -

CDR3 protein: CASRTGDRGYEQYF
CDR3 DNA: TGTGCCAGCAGGACCGGAGACAGGGGGTACGAGCAGTACTTC
V gene: TRBV6-5
J gene: TRBJ2-7
clone size: -
D gene: TRBD1

CDR3 protein: CASSLIPDTDTQYF
CDR3 DNA: TGTGCCAGCAGCTTAATCCCAGACACAGATACGCAGTATTTT
V gene: TRBV7-2
J gene: TRBJ2-3
clone size: -
D gene: -

CDR3 protein: CASGRGGTDTQYF
CDR3 DNA: TGCGCCAGCGGGCGGGGAGGAACAGATACGCAGTATTTT
V gene: TRBV4-1
J gene: TRBJ2-3
clone size: once
D gene: -

CDR3 protein: CASSGPSLGQQYYYGYTF
CDR3 DNA: TGTGCCAGCAGTGGTCCCTCGCTGGGACAGCAATATTACTATGGCTACACCTTC
V gene: TRBV2
J gene: TRBJ1-2
clone size: -
D gene: TRBD1

CDR3 protein: CAIRRPGTGLISGNTIYF
CDR3 DNA: TGTGCCATCCGCCGTCCCGGGACAGGGCTCATCTCTGGAAACACCATATATTTT
V gene: TRBV10-3
J gene: TRBJ1-3
clone size: once
D gene: TRBD1

CDR3 protein: CASSLERVGYEQYF
CDR3 DNA: TGTGCCAGCAGCTTAGAGAGGGTGGGTTACGAGCAGTACTTC
V gene: TRBV11-2
J gene: TRBJ2-7
clone size: once
D gene: -

CDR3 protein: CASSITGDYNSPLHF
CDR3 DNA: TGCGCCAGCAGCATTACAGGGGATTATAATTCACCCCTCCACTTT
V gene: TRBV5-1
J gene: TRBJ1-6
clone size: -
D gene: TRBD1

CDR3 protein: CASSQGDRGTDTQYF
CDR3 DNA: TGTGCCAGCAGCCAAGGGGACAGGGGCACAGATACGCAGTATTTT
V gene: TRBV14
J gene: TRBJ2-3
clone size: -
D gene: TRBD1

CDR3 protein: CASSPIRTEAFF
CDR3 DNA: TGTGCCAGCAGCCCTATTAGAACTGAAGCTTTCTTT
V gene: TRBV7-9
J gene: TRBJ1-1
clone size: -
D gene: -

CDR3 protein: CASSLGSVTASRINGYTF
CDR3 DNA: TGTGCCAGCAGTTTAGGTTCCGTGACAGCCTCCCGAATTAATGGCTACACCTTC
V gene: TRBV27
J gene: TRBJ1-2
clone size: -
D gene: -

CDR3 protein: CAISESSNQPQHF
CDR3 DNA: TGTGCCATCAGTGAATCGAGCAATCAGCCCCAGCATTTT
V gene: TRBV10-3
J gene: TRBJ1-5
clone size: few
D gene: -

CDR3 protein: CASSLGTAIYNEQFF
CDR3 DNA: TGCGCCAGCAGCTTGGGGACAGCGATCTACAATGAGCAGTTCTTC
V gene: TRBV5-1
J gene: TRBJ2-1
clone size: -
D gene: -

CDR3 protein: CASSLGHVYEQYF
CDR3 DNA: TGTGCCAGCAGCTTGGGACACGTTTACGAGCAGTACTTC
V gene: TRBV5-5
J gene: TRBJ2-7
clone size: -
D gene: -

CDR3 protein: CASSTGQGVGEKLFF
CDR3 DNA: TGTGCCAGCAGCACGGGACAGGGGGTGGGGGAAAAACTGTTTTTT
V gene: TRBV28
J gene: TRBJ1-4
clone size: once
D gene: TRBD1

CDR3 protein: CASSEALGGVTEAFF
CDR3 DNA: TGTGCCAGCAGTGAAGCTCTGGGGGGAGTGACTGAAGCTTTCTTT
V gene: TRBV2
J gene: TRBJ1-1
clone size: few
D gene: -

CDR3 protein: CAIVGGGVNQPQHF
CDR3 DNA: TGTGCCATTGTCGGAGGGGGCGTCAATCAGCCCCAGCATTTT
V gene: TRBV28
J gene: TRBJ1-5
clone size: -
D gene: TRBD1

CDR3 protein: CASSLVPGAPGELFF
CDR3 DNA: TGTGCCAGCAGCTTAGTCCCGGGAGCGCCCGGGGAGCTGTTTTTT
V gene: TRBV7-7
J gene: TRBJ2-2
clone size: -
D gene: -

CDR3 protein: CASSTPGTDRWTQYF
CDR3 DNA: TGTGCCAGCAGCACCCCCGGGACAGACAGATGGACCCAGTACTTC
V gene: TRBV11-2
J gene: TRBJ2-5
clone size: -
D gene: TRBD1

CDR3 protein: CASSRGGTGYWEYSNQPQHF
CDR3 DNA: TGTGCCAGTAGTCGGGGGGGGACAGGGTATTGGGAATATAGCAATCAGCCCCAGCATTTT
V gene: TRBV19
J gene: TRBJ1-5
clone size: -
D gene: TRBD1